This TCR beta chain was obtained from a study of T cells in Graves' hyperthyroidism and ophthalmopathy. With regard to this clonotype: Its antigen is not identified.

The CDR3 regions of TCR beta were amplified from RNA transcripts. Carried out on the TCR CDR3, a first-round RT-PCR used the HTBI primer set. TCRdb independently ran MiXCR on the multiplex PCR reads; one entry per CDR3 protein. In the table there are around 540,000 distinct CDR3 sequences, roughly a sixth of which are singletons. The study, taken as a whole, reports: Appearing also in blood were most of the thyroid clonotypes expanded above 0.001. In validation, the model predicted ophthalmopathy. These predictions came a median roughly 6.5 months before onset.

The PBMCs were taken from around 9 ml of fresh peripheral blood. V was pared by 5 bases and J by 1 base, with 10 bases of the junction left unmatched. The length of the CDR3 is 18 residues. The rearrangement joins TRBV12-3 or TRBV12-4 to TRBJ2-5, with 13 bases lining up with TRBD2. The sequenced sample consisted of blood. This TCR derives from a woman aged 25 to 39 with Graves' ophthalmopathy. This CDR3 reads CASSPFGGLAGPQETQYF. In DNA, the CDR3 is TGTGCCAGCAGTCCCTTCGGGGGACTAGCGGGACCCCAAGAGACCCAGTACTTC.